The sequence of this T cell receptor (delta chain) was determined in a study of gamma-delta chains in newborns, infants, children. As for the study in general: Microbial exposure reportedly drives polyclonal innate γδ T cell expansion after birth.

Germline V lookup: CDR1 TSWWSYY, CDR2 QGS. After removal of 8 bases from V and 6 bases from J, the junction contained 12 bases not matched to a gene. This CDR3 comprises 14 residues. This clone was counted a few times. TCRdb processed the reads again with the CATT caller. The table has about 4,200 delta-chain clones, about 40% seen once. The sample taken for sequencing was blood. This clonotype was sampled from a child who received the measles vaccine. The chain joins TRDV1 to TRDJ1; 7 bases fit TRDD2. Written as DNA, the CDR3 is TGTGCTCTTATTCTCTTCCTATGGGCTTATAAACTCATCTTT. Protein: CALILFLWAYKLIF.